This T cell receptor (beta chain) was profiled in a study of a mutant IDH1 vaccine in newly diagnosed glioma. The wider study: The first vaccination came 4-6 weeks after radiotherapy alone, or with temozolomide cycles. Every participant had undergone radiotherapy, temozolomide, or both before, and most underwent both.

The time point here: week 35, safety follow-up. A 20-mer mutant IDH1 peptide at 300 ug was injected subcutaneously with topical imiquimod. Vaccinations, eight in total, occurred in weeks 1, 3, 5, 7, 11, 15, 19, 23. J was trimmed by 1 base and V by 7 bases; bases with no gene match: 12. The CDR3 runs to 17 residues. Per the germline V gene, CDR1 is LGHNA and CDR2 is YNFKEQ. The count of this clone is one. As yet, its antigen is unknown. Generated by immunoSEQ multiplex PCR, the TCRdb table keeps only in-frame clones and is missing some. The repertoire includes about 33,000 clones, about four fifths of them detected once, and approximately 3.4% sits in the top ten.

Material: PBMCs, obtained from a glioma patient whose treatment included an IDH1 peptide vaccine. This TCR derives from a man between 40 and 49 years old with glioma. Some clones in this sample may be carry-over from other donors' samples. The rearrangement joins TRBV4-2 to TRBJ2-2, with 7 bases fitting TRBD1. The DNA for the CDR3 is TGTGCCAGCAATCACGGGACAGACCTGCTGAACACCGGGGAGCTGTTTTTT. Amino acid sequence: CASNHGTDLLNTGELFF.